This T cell receptor beta chain was captured by sequencing in a study of cytomegalovirus exposure and HLA in healthy donors. General study results and limits: It is likely that the observed cluster of highly shared sequence variants was a sequencing artifact.

Healthy individuals who donated bone marrow served as the donors. As concerns this clone: Its antigen is not known.

Amplification used 60 Vbeta primers and 13 Jbeta primers. TCRdb's copy holds only in-frame clones and misses some; the assay was immunoSEQ multiplex PCR. The sample has fewer than 250,000 clones, 85% to 90% seen once. Trimming cost V 5 bases and J 2 bases, with 9 bases left between them. The germline V gene encodes CDR1 SGHTA and CDR2 FQGNSA. This CDR3 region has 13 residues. The chain is built from TRBV7-2 and TRBJ1-1; TRBD1 might be the D (6 bases). The TCR comes from a man younger than 40 in good health and CMV-seronegative. The sequenced sample was PBMCs. Here the CDR3 reads CASSRGGNTEAFF. CDR3 DNA: TGTGCCAGCAGCAGAGGGGGAAACACTGAAGCTTTCTTT.